One and the same sample provided the 28 T cell receptor beta chains below, sequenced in a study of human T cells and chemical hapten exposure. Time point specified: pre-sensitization, week 0. Specified treatment: therapeutic diphenylcyclopropenone sensitization with weekly scalp DPC. TCRdb analysed the RACE reads with MiXCR anew, one entry per CDR3 protein. The sample lists some 360,000 distinct CDR3 sequences, approximately 5.1% seen once, with 2.5% to 3% in the top ten. Sequenced here: whole blood, sampled in connection with sensitization to the hapten diphenylcyclopropenone (DPC). The receptors derive from a woman aged 45-65 years with alopecia areata. Some clones in this sample may be carry-over from other donors' samples.

This chain links TRBV12-3 or TRBV12-4 with TRBJ2-4; 8 nucleotides agree with TRBD2. The CDR3 sequence is 18 residues long. Losses at the gene ends were 0 bases for V and 3 bases for J; bases not matched to a gene: 10. The CDR3 DNA sequence: TGTGCCAGCAGTTTAGCGTTAGCGGGGCCTACCCTCAAAAACATTCAGTACTTC. It yields the protein CASSLALAGPTLKNIQYF.

This clonotype has just a few counts. This chain joins TRBV6-1 and TRBJ1-1, with D unclear. This CDR3 has 13 amino acids. V lost 1 base and J 5 bases, leaving 8 bases between the germline ends. Germline lookup yields CDR1 MNHNS and CDR2 SASEGT. CDR3 in amino acids: CASSEVDETEAFF. CDR3 nucleotide sequence: TGTGCCAGCAGTGAAGTTGACGAGACTGAAGCTTTCTTT.

This clonotype showed up many times. The CDR3, as DNA: TGTGCCAGCAGTCAAAGCCAACAGCCTAATGAAAAACTGTTTTTT. Translated: CASSQSQQPNEKLFF. The chain uses TRBV4-2 and TRBJ1-4; D call uncertain. The V gene lost 6 bases and the J gene lost 3 bases, with 14 bases spanning the gap. The V gene's germline CDR1 is LGHNA and CDR2 YNFKEQ. The CDR3 has 15 residues.

Ten or more counts support this clonotype. This chain links TRBV15 with TRBJ2-3; TRBD1 agrees at 7 bases. The CDR3 has 13 residues. The ends lost 2 bases at V and 9 bases at J; junction bases unmatched: 5. Looked up from germline, CDR1 is LNHNV and CDR2 is YYDKDF (reference sequence). CDR3 in DNA: TGTGCCACCAGCAGACCTAAGACAGGGACGCAGTATTTT. The encoded protein is CATSRPKTGTQYF.

This chain joins TRBV12-3 or TRBV12-4 and TRBJ2-7; D might be TRBD1 or TRBD2, each matching 5 bases. Trimming cost V 5 bases and J 7 bases, with 18 bases left between them. The CDR3 sequence is 14 residues long. CDR3 DNA: TGTGCCAGCAGTCAATACCCCGGGGACGGGGAGCAGTACTTC. Translated: CASSQYPGDGEQYF.

This clonotype showed up many times. The V call is TRBV24-1, the J call TRBJ1-6, with D possibly matching TRBD1 (6 bases). Germline V gives CDR1 KGHDR, CDR2 SFDVKD. Trimming removed 12 bases at V and 2 bases at J, with 13 bases between. CDR3 length: 14 residues. CDR3 region: CALPGGPYNSPLHF. Here the CDR3 DNA reads TGTGCCCTCCCGGGGGGCCCCTATAATTCACCCCTCCACTTT.

With regard to this clonotype: Just one base apart from a much larger clone, this may be a read error. The chain couples TRBV20-1 to TRBJ2-7; 10 bases fit TRBD1. Germline V gene sequence: CDR1 DFQATT, CDR2 SNEGSKA (reference sequence). The CDR3 covers 13 residues. The CDR3 region is CSARGQGGYDQYF. The DNA of the CDR3 is TGCAGTGCCCGCGGACAGGGGGGCTACGATCAGTACTTC.

This clonotype came up many times. The V call is TRBV4-1, the J call TRBJ2-1; 12 nucleotides match TRBD1. V lost 5 bases to trimming and J lost 6 bases; unmatched junction nucleotides: 5. CDR1 is MGHRA, CDR2 YSYEKL, per germline. The CDR3 covers 15 residues. The CDR3 DNA sequence: TGCGCCAGCAGCAGCCGGGACAGGGGGCTCAATGAGCAGTTCTTC. As protein: CASSSRDRGLNEQFF.

This clonotype was found a few times. The chain employs TRBV6-2 or TRBV6-3 and TRBJ2-1; D not certain. CDR1 is MNHEY, CDR2 SVGEGT, per germline. The CDR3 is made up of 14 amino acids. V lost 2 bases, J lost 13 bases, and 18 bases lay in between. This CDR3 reads CASSYLGPPGFQFF. The CDR3 DNA reads TGTGCCAGCAGTTACCTAGGTCCCCCCGGCTTCCAGTTCTTC.

This clonotype has ten or more counts. V and J are TRBV7-9 and TRBJ2-1; 7 bases match TRBD2. The CDR3 covers 11 residues. Germline V lookup: CDR1 SEHNR, CDR2 FQNEAQ (reference sequence). Trimming at V came to 4 bases and at J to 15 bases, leaving 6 bases not matched to a gene. The CDR3 region is CASSSLAAGFF. The DNA for the CDR3 is TGTGCCAGCAGCTCCCTAGCGGCCGGGTTCTTC.

This clonotype was seen at least ten times. The chain links TRBV4-2 to TRBJ2-1; the D gene is possibly TRBD2 (6 bases). V was cut by 0 bases and J by 6 bases, with 18 bases left in between. Germline V CDR1 and CDR2: LGHNA, YNFKEQ. This CDR3 has 17 residues. CDR3 bases: TGTGCCAGCAGCCAAGAGATGGCCCTAGCGACTGCCAATGAGCAGTTCTTC. This encodes CASSQEMALATANEQFF.

This clonotype was counted only a few times. The chain joins TRBV20-1 to TRBJ2-2; 11 bases fit TRBD1. V shed 6 bases, J shed 6 bases, and the junction held 6 bases outside the gene matches. Looked up from germline, CDR1 is DFQATT and CDR2 is SNEGSKA (reference sequence). This CDR3 is 14 amino acids long. CDR3 amino acids: CSAREGQGAGELFF. CDR3 in DNA: TGCAGTGCACGGGAGGGACAGGGGGCCGGGGAGCTGTTTTTT.

The sample holds many counts of this clonotype. The rearrangement links TRBV5-1 to TRBJ1-5; TRBD1 agrees at 10 bases. Germline V gene lookup returns CDR1 SGHRS and CDR2 YFSETQ. The CDR3 is made up of 15 amino acids. Trimming took 4 bases from V and 7 from J; bases not matched to a gene: 8. The DNA of the CDR3 is TGCGCCAGCAGCCCCGGACAGGGGGGGGTCCAGCCCCAGCATTTT. Translated: CASSPGQGGVQPQHF. The variable domain in full, with the rest retrieved from reference TRBV5-1 and TRBJ1-5, is KAGVTQTPRYLIKTRGQQVTLSCSPISGHRSVSWYQQTPGQGLQFLFEYFSETQRNKGNFPGRFSGRQFSNSRSEMNVSTLELGDSALYLCASSPGQGGVQPQHFGDGTRLSIL.

This clonotype showed up many times. V and J are TRBV6-6 and TRBJ1-6; D is perhaps TRBD1 (5 bases). Germline CDR1 MNHNY, CDR2 SVGAGI (reference sequence). V lost 5 bases and J lost 7, with 9 bases in between. The CDR3 has 13 amino acids. The CDR3 DNA is TGTGCCAGCAGTACAGGCTCCAATTCACCCCTCCACTTT. The encoded protein is CASSTGSNSPLHF.

This clonotype occurred many times. V is TRBV13 and J is TRBJ1-1, with D unresolved. CDR1 is PRHDT and CDR2 is FYEKMQ in the germline V gene (reference sequence). The CDR3 totals 13 residues. V gave up 2 bases and J gave up 1 base, with 5 bases separating them. CDR3 bases: TGTGCCAGCAGCTTAATTCAGAACACTGAAGCTTTCTTT. Residues: CASSLIQNTEAFF. Using reference TRBV13 and TRBJ1-1 for the parts outside the CDR3, the full variable domain is AAGVIQSPRHLIKEKRETATLKCYPIPRHDTVYWYQQGPGQDPQFLISFYEKMQSDKGSIPDRFSAQQFSDYHSELNMSSLELGDSALYFCASSLIQNTEAFFGQGTRLTVV.

The rearrangement uses TRBV6-1 and TRBJ1-1, with TRBD1 matching over 7 bases. Germline V gene data show CDR1 as MNHNS and CDR2 as SASEGT. With 4 bases clipped from V and 1 base from J, the junction kept 6 bases outside the gene matches. The CDR3 loop spans 15 amino acids. CDR3 bases: TGTGCCAGCAGTGTTCGACAGGGCAGGAACACTGAAGCTTTCTTT. It translates to CASSVRQGRNTEAFF.

This clonotype has just a few counts. The rearrangement joins TRBV9 to TRBJ1-2, with a possible D match to TRBD1 (6 bases). Trimming took off 0 bases at V and 5 bases at J, with 20 bases between the two ends. This CDR3 comprises 17 residues. Germline CDR1 and CDR2: SGDLS and YYNGEE. CDR3 amino acids: CASSVEATTGYRYGYTF. The CDR3 bases are TGTGCCAGCAGCGTAGAGGCTACGACAGGTTATAGGTATGGCTACACCTTC.

This clonotype has ten or more counts. V gene TRBV6-6 combines with J gene TRBJ2-3; D gene ambiguous. CDR1 is MNHNY and CDR2 is SVGAGI in the germline V gene (reference sequence). The CDR3 is 15 residues long. Trimming cost V 8 bases and J 3 bases, with 18 bases left between them. CDR3 residues: CASRLTVWGTDTQYF. The DNA of the CDR3 is TGTGCCAGCCGGTTAACGGTGTGGGGTACAGATACGCAGTATTTT.

Ten or more counts support this clonotype. V usage is TRBV24-1 and J usage is TRBJ2-3; the D is unclear. The CDR3 consists of 13 residues. V was cut by 3 bases and J by 0 bases, with 3 bases left in between. The germline CDR1 and CDR2 sequences are KGHDR and SFDVKD. CDR3 residues: CATSDPSTDTQYF. In DNA, the CDR3 is TGTGCCACCAGTGATCCTAGCACAGATACGCAGTATTTT.

This clonotype turned up a few times. The CDR3 DNA is TGTGCCATCAGTCTACACCAAGAGGGATCACCCCTCCACTTT. This sequence encodes CAISLHQEGSPLHF. This chain uses TRBV10-3 with TRBJ1-6; D is uncertain. The CDR3 runs 14 residues. V was clipped by 5 bases and J by 10 bases, with 15 bases between them. The germline gives CDR1 ENHRY, CDR2 SYGVKD.

The chain is built from TRBV19 and TRBJ1-4; D is uncertain. This CDR3 is built from 15 residues. The V end was cut by 1 base, the J end by 0 bases, with 6 bases between. CDR1 and CDR2 from the germline V gene are LNHDA and SQIVND (reference sequence). CDR3 in DNA: TGTGCCAGTAGTATAGGTTCATCAACTAATGAAAAACTGTTTTTT. It encodes CASSIGSSTNEKLFF.

The rearrangement uses TRBV28 and TRBJ1-6; a possible D gene is TRBD1 (6 bases). CDR3 length equals 13 residues. V lost 3 bases, J lost 6 bases, and 6 bases lay in between. Germline V lookup: CDR1 MDHEN, CDR2 SYDVKM. The CDR3 DNA reads as TGTGCCAGCAGTTTCAGGGGTAATTCACCCCTCCACTTT. The encoded protein is CASSFRGNSPLHF.

In this sample, this clonotype turned up many times. The rearrangement uses TRBV29-1 and TRBJ2-1; 11 bases are a match to TRBD2. Losses at the gene ends were 2 bases for V and 1 base for J; bases not matched to a gene: 1. The CDR3 is 15 amino acids. The germline V gene has CDR1 SQVTM and CDR2 ANQGSEA. The CDR3 protein is CSVELAGGSYNEQFF. The DNA for the CDR3 is TGCAGCGTTGAACTAGCGGGAGGATCCTACAATGAGCAGTTCTTC.

The chain uses TRBV2 and TRBJ2-2; possible D gene TRBD2, 6 bases. This CDR3 is built from 15 residues. V was clipped by 4 bases and J by 4 bases, with 13 bases between them. Germline loops: CDR1 SNHLY, CDR2 FYNNEI. The CDR3 loop is CASSAGLMGTGELFF. The CDR3 nucleotides read TGTGCCAGCAGTGCGGGACTCATGGGCACCGGGGAGCTGTTTTTT.

This clonotype was counted only a few times. This chain uses TRBV7-6 with TRBJ1-4; D not certain. The germline V gene has CDR1 SGHVS and CDR2 FNYEAQ. The CDR3 extends over 14 amino acids. V was shortened by 5 bases and J by 4 bases, with 11 bases between the two germline ends. The CDR3 protein is CASSVGDHNEKLFF. In DNA form, the CDR3 reads TGTGCCAGCAGCGTAGGAGACCATAATGAAAAACTGTTTTTT.

This clonotype was seen only a few times. The chain uses TRBV12-3 or TRBV12-4 and TRBJ2-1, with TRBD1 matching 9 bases. After removal of 6 bases from V and 4 bases from J, the junction contained 7 bases not matched to a gene. The CDR3 length is 15 residues. The CDR3 sequence is CASSPLGQGYNEQFF. CDR3 nucleotides: TGTGCCAGCAGCCCCCTGGGACAGGGATACAATGAGCAGTTCTTC.

This clonotype was picked up many times. The chain is built from TRBV9 and TRBJ2-1; weak D call: TRBD2 (6 bases). CDR1 is SGDLS, CDR2 YYNGEE, per germline. V shed 4 bases and J shed 9 bases, with 11 bases lying between them. This CDR3 spans 12 amino acids. The DNA of the CDR3 is TGTGCCAGCAGCCCCGGAGGGAGTGAGCAGTTCTTC. It codes for CASSPGGSEQFF.

This clonotype showed up just a few times. V usage is TRBV5-1 and J usage is TRBJ2-5; D is perhaps TRBD1 (5 bases). CDR1 SGHRS and CDR2 YFSETQ come from the germline V gene. Trimming pared 4 bases from V and 2 bases from J, leaving 9 bases between. The CDR3 contains 13 residues. In nucleotides, the CDR3 is TGCGCCAGCAGCCTAAACAGGCAAGAGACCCAGTACTTC. Residues: CASSLNRQETQYF. Using reference TRBV5-1 and TRBJ2-5 for the parts outside the CDR3, the full variable domain is KAGVTQTPRYLIKTRGQQVTLSCSPISGHRSVSWYQQTPGQGLQFLFEYFSETQRNKGNFPGRFSGRQFSNSRSEMNVSTLELGDSALYLCASSLNRQETQYFGPGTRLLVL.